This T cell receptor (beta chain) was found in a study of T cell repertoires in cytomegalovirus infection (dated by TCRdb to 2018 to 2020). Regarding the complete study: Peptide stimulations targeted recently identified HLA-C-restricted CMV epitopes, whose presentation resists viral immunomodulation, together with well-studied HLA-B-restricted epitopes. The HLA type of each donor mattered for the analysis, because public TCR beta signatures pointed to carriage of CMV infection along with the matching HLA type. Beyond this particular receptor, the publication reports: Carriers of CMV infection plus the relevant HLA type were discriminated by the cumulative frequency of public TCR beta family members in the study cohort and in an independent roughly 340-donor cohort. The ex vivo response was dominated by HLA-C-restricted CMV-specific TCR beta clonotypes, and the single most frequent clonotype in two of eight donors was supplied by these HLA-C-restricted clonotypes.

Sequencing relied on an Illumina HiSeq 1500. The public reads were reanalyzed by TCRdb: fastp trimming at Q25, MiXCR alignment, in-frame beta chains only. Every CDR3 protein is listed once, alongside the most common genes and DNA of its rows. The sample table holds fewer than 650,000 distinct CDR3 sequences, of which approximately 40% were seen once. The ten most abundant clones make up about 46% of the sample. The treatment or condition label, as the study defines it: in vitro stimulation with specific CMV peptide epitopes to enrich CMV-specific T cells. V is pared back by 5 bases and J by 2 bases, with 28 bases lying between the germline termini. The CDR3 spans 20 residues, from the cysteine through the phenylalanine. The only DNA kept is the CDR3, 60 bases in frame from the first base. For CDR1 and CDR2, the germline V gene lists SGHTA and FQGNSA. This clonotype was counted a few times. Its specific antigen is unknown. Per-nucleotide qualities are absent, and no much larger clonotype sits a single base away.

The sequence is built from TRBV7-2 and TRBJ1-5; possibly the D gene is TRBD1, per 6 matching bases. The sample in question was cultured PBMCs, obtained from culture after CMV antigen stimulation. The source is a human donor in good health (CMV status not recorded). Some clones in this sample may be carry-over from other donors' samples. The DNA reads TGTGCCAGCAGCCCCGGACCGGGACAACGAGATTCCCACGGCAATCAGCCCCAGCATTTT. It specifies CASSPGPGQRDSHGNQPQHF.